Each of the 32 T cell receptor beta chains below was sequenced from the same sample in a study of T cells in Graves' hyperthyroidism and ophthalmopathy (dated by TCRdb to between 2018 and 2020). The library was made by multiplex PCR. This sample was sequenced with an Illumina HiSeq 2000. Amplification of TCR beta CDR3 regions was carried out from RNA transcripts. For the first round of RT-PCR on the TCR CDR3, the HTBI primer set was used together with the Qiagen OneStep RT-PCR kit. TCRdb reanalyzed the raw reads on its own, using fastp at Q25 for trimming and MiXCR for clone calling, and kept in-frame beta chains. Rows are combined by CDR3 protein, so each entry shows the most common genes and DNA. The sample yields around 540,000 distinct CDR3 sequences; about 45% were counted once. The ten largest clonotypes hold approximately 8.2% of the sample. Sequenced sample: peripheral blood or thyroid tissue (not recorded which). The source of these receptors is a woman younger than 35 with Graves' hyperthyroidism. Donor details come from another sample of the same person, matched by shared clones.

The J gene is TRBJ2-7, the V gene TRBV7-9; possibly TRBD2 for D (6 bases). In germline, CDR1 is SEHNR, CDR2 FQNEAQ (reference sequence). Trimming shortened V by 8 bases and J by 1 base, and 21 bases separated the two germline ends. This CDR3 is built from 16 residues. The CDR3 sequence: CASSPGPTGVSYEQYF. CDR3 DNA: TGTGCCAGCTCACCTGGGCCCACGGGAGTATCCTACGAGCAGTACTTC.

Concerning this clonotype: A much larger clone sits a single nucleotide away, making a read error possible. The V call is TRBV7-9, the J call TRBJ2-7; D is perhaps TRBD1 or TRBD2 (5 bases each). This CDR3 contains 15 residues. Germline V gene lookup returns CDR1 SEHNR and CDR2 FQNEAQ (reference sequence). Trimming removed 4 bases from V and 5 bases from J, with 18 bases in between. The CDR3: CASSSAWTVGDEQYF. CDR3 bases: TGTGCCAGCAGCTCGGCGTGGACGGTGGGGGACGAGCAGTACTTC.

The CDR3 coding sequence is TGTGCCAGCAGCTTAGGCGCTACCCTAATCTACGAGCAGTACTTC. It specifies CASSLGATLIYEQYF. V and J are TRBV7-9 and TRBJ2-7; D is ambiguous. Germline V gene sequence: CDR1 SEHNR, CDR2 FQNEAQ (reference sequence). Trimming cost V 1 base and J 3 bases, with 13 bases left between them. There are 15 residues in the CDR3.

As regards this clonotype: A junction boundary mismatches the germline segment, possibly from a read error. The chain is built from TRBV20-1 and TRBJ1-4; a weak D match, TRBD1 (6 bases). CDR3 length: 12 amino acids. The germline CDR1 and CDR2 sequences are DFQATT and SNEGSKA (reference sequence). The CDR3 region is CSARTANEELFF. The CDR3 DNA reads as TGCAGTGCTCGGACAGCAAATGAAGAACTGTTTTTT.

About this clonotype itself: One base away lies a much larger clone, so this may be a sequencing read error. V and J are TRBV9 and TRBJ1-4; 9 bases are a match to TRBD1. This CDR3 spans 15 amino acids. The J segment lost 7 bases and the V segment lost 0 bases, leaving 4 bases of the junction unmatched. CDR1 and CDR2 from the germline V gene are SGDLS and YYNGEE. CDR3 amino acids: CASSVDGTGSEKLFF. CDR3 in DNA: TGTGCCAGCAGCGTAGATGGGACAGGGAGTGAAAAACTGTTTTTT. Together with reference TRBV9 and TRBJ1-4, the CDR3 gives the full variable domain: DSGVTQTPKHLITATGQRVTLRCSPRSGDLSVYWYQQSLDQGLQFLIQYYNGEERAKGNILERFSAQQFPDLHSELNLSSLELGDSALYFCASSVDGTGSEKLFFGSGTQLSVL.

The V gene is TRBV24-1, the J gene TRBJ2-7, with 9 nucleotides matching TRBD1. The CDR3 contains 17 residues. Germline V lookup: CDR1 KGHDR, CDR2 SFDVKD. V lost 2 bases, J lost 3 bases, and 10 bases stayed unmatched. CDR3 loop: CATSDSPGQGDGYEQYF. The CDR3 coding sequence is TGTGCCACCAGTGATTCTCCGGGACAGGGTGATGGCTACGAGCAGTACTTC.

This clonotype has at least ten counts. The CDR3 here is CASSTGTEAFF. Here the CDR3 DNA reads TGTGCCAGCAGCACAGGAACTGAAGCTTTCTTT. This chain uses TRBV6-1 with TRBJ1-1; TRBD1 is a possible D gene (5 bases). Between the trimmed V and J ends, which lost 6 bases and 5 bases, there was a span of 7 bases. This CDR3 contains 11 residues. CDR1 and CDR2 from the germline V gene are MNHNS and SASEGT.

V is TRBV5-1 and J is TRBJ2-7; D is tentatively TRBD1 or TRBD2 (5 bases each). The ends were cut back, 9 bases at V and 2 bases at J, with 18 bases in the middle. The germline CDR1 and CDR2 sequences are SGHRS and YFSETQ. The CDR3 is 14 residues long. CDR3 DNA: TGCGCCACTTCGACTTCCGGGACCACCTACGAGCAGTACTTC. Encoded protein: CATSTSGTTYEQYF.

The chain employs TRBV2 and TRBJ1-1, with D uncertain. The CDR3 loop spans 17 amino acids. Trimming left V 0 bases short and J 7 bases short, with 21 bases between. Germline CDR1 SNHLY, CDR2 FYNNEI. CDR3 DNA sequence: TGTGCCAGCAGTGAAGCCTGGGGATCTTCAGGTAGGGTTGAAGCTTTCTTT. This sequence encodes CASSEAWGSSGRVEAFF.

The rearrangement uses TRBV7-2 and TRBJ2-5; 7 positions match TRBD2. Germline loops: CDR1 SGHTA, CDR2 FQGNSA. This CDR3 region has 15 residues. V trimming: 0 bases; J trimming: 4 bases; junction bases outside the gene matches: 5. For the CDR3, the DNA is TGTGCCAGCAGCTTAGCGCGGGAGATGTTAGAGACCCAGTACTTC. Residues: CASSLAREMLETQYF.

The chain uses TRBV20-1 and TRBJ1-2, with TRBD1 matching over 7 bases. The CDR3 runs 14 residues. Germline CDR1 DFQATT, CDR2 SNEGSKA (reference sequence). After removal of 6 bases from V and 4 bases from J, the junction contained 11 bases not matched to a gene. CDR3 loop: CSAKTGVKPYGYTF. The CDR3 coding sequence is TGCAGTGCGAAAACAGGGGTTAAGCCCTATGGCTACACCTTC.

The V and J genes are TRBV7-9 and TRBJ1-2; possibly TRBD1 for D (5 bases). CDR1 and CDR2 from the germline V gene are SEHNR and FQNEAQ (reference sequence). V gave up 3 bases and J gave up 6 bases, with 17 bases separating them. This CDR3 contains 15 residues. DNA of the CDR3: TGTGCCAGCAGCTTGGAGACCAGGGCGGCGGATGGCTACACCTTC. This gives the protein CASSLETRAADGYTF. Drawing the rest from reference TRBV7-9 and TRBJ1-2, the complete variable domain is DTGVSQNPRHKITKRGQNVTFRCDPISEHNRLYWYRQTLGQGPEFLTYFQNEAQLEKSRLLSDRFSAERPKGSFSTLEIQRTEQGDSAMYLCASSLETRAADGYTFGSGTRLTVV.

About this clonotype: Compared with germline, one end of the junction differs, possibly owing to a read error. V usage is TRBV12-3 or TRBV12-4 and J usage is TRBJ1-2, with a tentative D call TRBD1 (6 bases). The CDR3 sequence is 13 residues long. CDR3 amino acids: CTSSPGALGGYTF. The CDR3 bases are TGTACCAGCAGCCCAGGGGCGCTCGGCGGCTACACCTTC.

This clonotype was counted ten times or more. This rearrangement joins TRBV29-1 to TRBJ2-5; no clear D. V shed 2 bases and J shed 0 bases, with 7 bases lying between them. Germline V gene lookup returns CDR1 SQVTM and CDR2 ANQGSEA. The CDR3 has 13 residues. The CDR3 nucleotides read TGCAGCGTTGAACCGACCAACCAAGAGACCCAGTACTTC. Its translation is CSVEPTNQETQYF.

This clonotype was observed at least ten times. The DNA for the CDR3 is TGTGCCAGCAGTGCGCGGGGGTCGGAAGCTTTCTTT. Its protein product is CASSARGSEAFF. This chain links TRBV2 with TRBJ1-1, with D maybe TRBD1 (5 bases). Germline assignment: CDR1 SNHLY and CDR2 FYNNEI. V was trimmed by 4 bases and J by 8 bases, leaving 11 bases between them. The CDR3 has 12 residues.

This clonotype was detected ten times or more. The CDR3 is CASSAGTTYGYTF. The DNA of the CDR3 is TGTGCCAGCAGCGCAGGGACCACCTATGGCTACACCTTC. This chain uses TRBV7-9 with TRBJ1-2, with D possibly TRBD1 on 5 matching bases. V was pared by 5 bases and J by 4 bases, with 11 bases between. This CDR3 is 13 amino acids long. CDR1 and CDR2 from the germline V gene are SEHNR and FQNEAQ (reference sequence).

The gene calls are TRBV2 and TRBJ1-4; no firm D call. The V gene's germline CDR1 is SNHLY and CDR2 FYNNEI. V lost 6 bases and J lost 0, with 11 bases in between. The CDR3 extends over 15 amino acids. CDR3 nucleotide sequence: TGTGCCAGCAGAGAGAACACAGCAACTAATGAAAAACTGTTTTTT. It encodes CASRENTATNEKLFF. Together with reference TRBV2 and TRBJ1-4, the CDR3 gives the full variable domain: EPEVTQTPSHQVTQMGQEVILRCVPISNHLYFYWYRQILGQKVEFLVSFYNNEISEKSEIFDDQFSVERPDGSNFTLKIRSTKLEDSAMYFCASRENTATNEKLFFGSGTQLSVL.

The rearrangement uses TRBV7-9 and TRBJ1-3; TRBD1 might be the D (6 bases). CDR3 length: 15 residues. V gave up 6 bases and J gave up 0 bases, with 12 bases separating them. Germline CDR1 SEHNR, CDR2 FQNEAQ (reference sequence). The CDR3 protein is CASSFQGLSGNTIYF. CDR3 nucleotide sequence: TGTGCCAGCAGTTTTCAGGGGCTCTCTGGAAACACCATATATTTT.

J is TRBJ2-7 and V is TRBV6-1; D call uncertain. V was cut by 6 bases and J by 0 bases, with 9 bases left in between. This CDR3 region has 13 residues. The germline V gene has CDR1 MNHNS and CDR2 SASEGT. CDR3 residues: CASSGGNSYEQYF. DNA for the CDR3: TGTGCCAGCAGCGGTGGCAACTCCTACGAGCAGTACTTC.

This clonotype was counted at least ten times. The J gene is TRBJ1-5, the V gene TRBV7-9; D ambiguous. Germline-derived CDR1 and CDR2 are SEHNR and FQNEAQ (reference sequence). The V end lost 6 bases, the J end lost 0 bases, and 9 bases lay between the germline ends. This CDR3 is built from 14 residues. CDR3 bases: TGTGCCAGCAGATCAGCGGGTAGCAATCAGCCCCAGCATTTT. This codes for CASRSAGSNQPQHF.

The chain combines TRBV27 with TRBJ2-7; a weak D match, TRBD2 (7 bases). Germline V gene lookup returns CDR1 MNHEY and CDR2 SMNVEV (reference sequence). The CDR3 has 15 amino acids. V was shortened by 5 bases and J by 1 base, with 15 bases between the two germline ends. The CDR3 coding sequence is TGTGCCAGCAGTAGGGAGGGGACATTATCCTACGAGCAGTACTTC. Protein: CASSREGTLSYEQYF.

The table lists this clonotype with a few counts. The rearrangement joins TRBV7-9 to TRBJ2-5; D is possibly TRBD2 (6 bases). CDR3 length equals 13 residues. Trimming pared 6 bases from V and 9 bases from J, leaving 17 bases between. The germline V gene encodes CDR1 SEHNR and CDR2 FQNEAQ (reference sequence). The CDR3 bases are TGTGCCAGCAGTTCGGAGGGATTAGGGCCCCAGTACTTC. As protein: CASSSEGLGPQYF.

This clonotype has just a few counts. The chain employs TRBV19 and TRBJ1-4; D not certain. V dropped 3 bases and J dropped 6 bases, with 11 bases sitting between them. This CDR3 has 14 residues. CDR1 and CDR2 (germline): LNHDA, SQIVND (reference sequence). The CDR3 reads CASSMEGWYEKLFF. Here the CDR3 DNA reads TGTGCCAGTAGTATGGAGGGTTGGTATGAAAAACTGTTTTTT.

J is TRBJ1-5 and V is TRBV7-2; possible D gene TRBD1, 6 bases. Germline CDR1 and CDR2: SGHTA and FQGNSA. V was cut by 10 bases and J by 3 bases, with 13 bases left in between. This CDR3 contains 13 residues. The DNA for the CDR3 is TGTGCCATCGACGGACAGTTCAATCAGCCCCAGCATTTT. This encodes CAIDGQFNQPQHF.

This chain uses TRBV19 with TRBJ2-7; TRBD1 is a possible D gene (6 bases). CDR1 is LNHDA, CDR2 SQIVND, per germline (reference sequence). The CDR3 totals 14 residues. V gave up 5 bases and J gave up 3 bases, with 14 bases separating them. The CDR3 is CASSASDSFYEQYF. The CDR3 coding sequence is TGTGCCAGTAGTGCGTCGGACAGTTTCTACGAGCAGTACTTC.

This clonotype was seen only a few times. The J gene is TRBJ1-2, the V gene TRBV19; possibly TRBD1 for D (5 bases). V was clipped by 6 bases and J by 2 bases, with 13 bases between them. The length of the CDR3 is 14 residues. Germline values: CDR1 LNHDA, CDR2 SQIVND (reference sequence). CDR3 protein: CASRPGPQNYGYTF. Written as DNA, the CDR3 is TGTGCCAGTAGACCGGGACCACAAAACTATGGCTACACCTTC.

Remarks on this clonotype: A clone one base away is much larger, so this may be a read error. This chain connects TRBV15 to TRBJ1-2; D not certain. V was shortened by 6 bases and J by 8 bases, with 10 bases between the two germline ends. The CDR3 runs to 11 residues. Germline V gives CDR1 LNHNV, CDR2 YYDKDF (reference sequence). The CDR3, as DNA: TGTGCCACCAGAGGCGCGAGGGGCTACACCTTC. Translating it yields CATRGARGYTF.

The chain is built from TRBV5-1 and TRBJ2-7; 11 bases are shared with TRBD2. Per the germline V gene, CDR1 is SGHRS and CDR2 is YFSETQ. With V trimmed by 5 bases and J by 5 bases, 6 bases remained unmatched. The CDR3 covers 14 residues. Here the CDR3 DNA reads TGCGCCAGCAGTACTAGCGGGAGTCCCCACGAGCAGTACTTC. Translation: CASSTSGSPHEQYF.

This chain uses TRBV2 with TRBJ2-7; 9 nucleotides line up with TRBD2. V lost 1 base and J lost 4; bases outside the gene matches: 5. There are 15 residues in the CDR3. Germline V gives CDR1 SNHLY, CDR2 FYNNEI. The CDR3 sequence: CASSEGASGMYEQYF. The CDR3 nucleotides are TGTGCCAGCAGTGAAGGGGCTAGCGGGATGTACGAGCAGTACTTC.

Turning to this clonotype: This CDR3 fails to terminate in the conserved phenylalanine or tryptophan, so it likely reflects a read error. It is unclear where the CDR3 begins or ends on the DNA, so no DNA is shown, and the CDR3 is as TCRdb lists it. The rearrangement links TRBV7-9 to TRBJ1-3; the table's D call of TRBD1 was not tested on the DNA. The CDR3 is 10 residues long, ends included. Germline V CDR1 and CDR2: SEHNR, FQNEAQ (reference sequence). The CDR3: CASSFGQGND.

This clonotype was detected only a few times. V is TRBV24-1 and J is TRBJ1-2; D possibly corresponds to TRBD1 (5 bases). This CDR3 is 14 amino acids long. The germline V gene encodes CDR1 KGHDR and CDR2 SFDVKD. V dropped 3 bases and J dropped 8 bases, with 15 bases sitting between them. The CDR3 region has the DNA TGTGCCACCAGTGATAGGGACGCCTACGGAGGCTACACCTTC. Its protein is CATSDRDAYGGYTF.

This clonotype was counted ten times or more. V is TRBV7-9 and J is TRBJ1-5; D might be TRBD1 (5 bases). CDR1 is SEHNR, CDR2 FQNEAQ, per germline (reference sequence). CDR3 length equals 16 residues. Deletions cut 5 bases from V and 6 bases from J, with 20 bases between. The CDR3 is CASSLGDSGPTQPQHF. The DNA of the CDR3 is TGTGCCAGCAGCCTAGGGGACTCAGGGCCGACTCAGCCCCAGCATTTT.